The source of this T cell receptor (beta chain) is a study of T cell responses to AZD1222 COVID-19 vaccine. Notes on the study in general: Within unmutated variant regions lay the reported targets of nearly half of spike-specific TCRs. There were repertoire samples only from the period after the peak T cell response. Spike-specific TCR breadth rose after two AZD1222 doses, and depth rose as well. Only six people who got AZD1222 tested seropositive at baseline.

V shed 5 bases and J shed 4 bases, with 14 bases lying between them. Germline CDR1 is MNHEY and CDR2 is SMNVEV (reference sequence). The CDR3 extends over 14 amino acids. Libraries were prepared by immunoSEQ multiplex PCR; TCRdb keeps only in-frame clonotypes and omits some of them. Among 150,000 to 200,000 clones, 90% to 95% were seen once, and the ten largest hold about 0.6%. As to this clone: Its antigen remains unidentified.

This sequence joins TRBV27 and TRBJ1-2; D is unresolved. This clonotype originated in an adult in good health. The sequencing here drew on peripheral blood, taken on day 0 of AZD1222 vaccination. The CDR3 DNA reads TGTGCCAGCAGTCCCGCTAGGGCCCCCTATGGCTACACCTTC. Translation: CASSPARAPYGYTF.